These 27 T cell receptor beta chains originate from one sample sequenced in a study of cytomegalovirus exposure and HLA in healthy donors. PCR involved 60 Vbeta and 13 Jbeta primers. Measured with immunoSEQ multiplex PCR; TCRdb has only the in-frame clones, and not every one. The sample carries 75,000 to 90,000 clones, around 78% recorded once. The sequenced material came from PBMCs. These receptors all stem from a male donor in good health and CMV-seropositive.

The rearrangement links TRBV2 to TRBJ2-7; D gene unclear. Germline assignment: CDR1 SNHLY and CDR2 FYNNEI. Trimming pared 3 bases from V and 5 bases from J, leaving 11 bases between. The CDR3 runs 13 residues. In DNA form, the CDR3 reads TGTGCCAGCAGTGACGACGGGTTGGACGAGCAGTACTTC. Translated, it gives CASSDDGLDEQYF.

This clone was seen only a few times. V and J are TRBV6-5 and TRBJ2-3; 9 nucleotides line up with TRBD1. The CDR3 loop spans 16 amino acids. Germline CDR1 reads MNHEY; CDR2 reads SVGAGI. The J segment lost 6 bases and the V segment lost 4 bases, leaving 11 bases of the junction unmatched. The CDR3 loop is CASSSGQGHAGDTQYF. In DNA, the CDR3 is TGTGCCAGCAGTTCGGGACAGGGACACGCTGGGGATACGCAGTATTTT.

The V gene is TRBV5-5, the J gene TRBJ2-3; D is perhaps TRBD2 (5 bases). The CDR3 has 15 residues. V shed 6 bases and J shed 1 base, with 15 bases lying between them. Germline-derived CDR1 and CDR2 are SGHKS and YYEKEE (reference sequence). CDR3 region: CASTKDSSRTDTQYF. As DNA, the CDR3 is TGTGCCAGCACTAAGGACTCTAGCCGCACAGATACGCAGTATTTT.

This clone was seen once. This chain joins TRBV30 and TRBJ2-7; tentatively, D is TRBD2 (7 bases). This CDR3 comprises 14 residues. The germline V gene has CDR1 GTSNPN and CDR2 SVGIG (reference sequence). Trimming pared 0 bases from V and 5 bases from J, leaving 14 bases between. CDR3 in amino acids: CAWSVGGAIHEQYF. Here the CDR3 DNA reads TGTGCCTGGAGTGTAGGGGGGGCCATCCACGAGCAGTACTTC.

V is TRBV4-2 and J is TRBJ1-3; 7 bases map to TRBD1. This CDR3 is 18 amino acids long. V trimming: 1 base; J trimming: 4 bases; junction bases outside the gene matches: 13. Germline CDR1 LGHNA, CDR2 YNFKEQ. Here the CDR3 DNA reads TGTGCCAGCAGCCAAGGACAGGGTACCAGCCAGGGCGGAAACACCATATATTTT. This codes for CASSQGQGTSQGGNTIYF.

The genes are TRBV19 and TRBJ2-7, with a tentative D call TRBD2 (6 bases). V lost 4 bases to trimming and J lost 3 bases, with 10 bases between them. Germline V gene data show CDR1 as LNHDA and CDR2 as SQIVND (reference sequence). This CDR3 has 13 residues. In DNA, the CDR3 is TGTGCCAGTAGTAGGGACTCCCTCTACGAGCAGTACTTC. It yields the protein CASSRDSLYEQYF.

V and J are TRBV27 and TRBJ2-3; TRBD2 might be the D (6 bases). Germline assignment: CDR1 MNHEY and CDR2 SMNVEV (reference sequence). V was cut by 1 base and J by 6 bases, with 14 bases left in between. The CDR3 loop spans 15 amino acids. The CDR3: CASSLYAGMGDTQYF. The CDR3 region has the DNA TGTGCCAGCAGTTTATATGCGGGGATGGGGGATACGCAGTATTTT.

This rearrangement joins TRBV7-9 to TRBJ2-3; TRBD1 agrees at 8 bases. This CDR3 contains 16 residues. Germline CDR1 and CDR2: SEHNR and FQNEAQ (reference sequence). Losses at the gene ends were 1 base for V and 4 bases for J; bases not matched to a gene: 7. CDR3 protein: CASSLGYSGGSDTQYF. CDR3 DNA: TGTGCCAGCAGCTTAGGGTACTCAGGGGGCTCAGATACGCAGTATTTT.

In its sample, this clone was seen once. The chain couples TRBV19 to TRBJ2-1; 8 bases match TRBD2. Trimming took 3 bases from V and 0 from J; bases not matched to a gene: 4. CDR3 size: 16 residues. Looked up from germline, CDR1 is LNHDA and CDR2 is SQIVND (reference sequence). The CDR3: CASSMAGGNSYNEQFF. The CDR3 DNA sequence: TGTGCCAGTAGTATGGCGGGAGGCAACTCCTACAATGAGCAGTTCTTC.

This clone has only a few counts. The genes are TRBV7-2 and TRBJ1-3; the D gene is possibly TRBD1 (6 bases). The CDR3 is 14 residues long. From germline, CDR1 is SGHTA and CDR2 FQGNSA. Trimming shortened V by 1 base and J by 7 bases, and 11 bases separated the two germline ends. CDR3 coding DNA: TGTGCCAGCAGCTTAGGTGGGGGCAGGAACACCATATATTTT. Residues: CASSLGGGRNTIYF. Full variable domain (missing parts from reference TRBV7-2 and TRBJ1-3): GAGVSQSPSNKVTEKGKDVELRCDPISGHTALYWYRQSLGQGLEFLIYFQGNSAPDKSGLPSDRFSAERTGGSVSTLTIQRTQQEDSAVYLCASSLGGGRNTIYFGEGSWLTVV.

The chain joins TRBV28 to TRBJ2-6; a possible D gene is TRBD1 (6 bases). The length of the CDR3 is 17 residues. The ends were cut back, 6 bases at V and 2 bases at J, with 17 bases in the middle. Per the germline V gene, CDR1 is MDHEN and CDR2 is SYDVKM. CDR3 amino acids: CASSLDSWSPGANVLTF. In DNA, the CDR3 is TGTGCCAGCAGCCTGGACAGCTGGTCTCCTGGGGCCAACGTCCTGACTTTC.

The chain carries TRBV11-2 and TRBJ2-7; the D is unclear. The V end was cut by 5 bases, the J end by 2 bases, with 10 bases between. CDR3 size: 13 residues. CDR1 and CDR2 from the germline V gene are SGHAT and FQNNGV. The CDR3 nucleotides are TGTGCCAGCAGCCCCAACCGCGCCTACGAGCAGTACTTC. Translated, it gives CASSPNRAYEQYF.

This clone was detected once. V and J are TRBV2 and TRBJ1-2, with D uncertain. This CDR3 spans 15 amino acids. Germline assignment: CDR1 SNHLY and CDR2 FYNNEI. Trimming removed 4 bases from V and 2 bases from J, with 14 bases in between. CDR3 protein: CASSGRHLTNYGYTF. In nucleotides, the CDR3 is TGTGCCAGCAGTGGGAGGCACTTAACAAACTATGGCTACACCTTC.

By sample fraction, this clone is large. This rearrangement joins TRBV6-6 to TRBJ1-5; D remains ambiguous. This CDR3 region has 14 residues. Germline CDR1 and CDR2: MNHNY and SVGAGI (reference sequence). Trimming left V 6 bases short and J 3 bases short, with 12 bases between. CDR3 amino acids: CASSSGRFNQPQHF. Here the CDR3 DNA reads TGTGCCAGCAGCAGCGGACGTTTCAATCAGCCCCAGCATTTT.

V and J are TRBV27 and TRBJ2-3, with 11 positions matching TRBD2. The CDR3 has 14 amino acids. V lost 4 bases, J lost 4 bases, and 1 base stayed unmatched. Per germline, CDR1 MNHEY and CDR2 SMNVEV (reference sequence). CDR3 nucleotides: TGTGCCAGCAGTTCACTAGCGGGGGCAGATACGCAGTATTTT. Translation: CASSSLAGADTQYF.

The CDR3 loop is CASSLQGRPYEQYF. The CDR3 bases are TGTGCCAGCAGCTTACAGGGTAGGCCCTACGAGCAGTACTTC. The chain recombines TRBV7-6 with TRBJ2-7; TRBD1 might be the D (5 bases). Trimming removed 2 bases from V and 2 bases from J, with 10 bases in between. This CDR3 has 14 amino acids. Germline V gene sequence: CDR1 SGHVS, CDR2 FNYEAQ.

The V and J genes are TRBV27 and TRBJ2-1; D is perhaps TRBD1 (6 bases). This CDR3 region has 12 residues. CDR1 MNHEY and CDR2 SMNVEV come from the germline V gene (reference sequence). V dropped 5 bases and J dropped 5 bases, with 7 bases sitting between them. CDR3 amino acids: CASSRQDNEQFF. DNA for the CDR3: TGTGCCAGCAGTAGACAGGACAATGAGCAGTTCTTC.

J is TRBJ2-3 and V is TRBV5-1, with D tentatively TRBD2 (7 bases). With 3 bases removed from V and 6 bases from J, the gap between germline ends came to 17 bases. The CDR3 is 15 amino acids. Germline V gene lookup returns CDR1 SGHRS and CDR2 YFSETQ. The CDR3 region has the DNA TGCGCCAGCAGCTCCCGGGACGGGGGGCAGGATACGCAGTATTTT. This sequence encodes CASSSRDGGQDTQYF. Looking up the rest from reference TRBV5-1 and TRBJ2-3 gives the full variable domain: KAGVTQTPRYLIKTRGQQVTLSCSPISGHRSVSWYQQTPGQGLQFLFEYFSETQRNKGNFPGRFSGRQFSNSRSEMNVSTLELGDSALYLCASSSRDGGQDTQYFGPGTRLTVL.

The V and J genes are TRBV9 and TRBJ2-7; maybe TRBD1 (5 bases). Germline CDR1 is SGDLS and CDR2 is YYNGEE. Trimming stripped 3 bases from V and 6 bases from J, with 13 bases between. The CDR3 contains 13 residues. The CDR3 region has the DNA TGTGCCAGCAGCGGCAGGGTTCGGTCCGAGCAGTACTTC. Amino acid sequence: CASSGRVRSEQYF.

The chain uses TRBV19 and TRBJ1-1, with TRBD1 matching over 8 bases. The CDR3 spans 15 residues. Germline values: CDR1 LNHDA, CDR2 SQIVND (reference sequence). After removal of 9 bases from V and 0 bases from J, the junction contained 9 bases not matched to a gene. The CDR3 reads CASFSGGGMNTEAFF. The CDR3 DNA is TGTGCCAGCTTCTCAGGGGGCGGGATGAACACTGAAGCTTTCTTT.

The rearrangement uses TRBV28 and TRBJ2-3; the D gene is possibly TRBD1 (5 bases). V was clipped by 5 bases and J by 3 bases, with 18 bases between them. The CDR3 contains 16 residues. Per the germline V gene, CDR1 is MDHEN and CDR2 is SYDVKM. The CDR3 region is CASSLGWKGKTDTQYF. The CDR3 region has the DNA TGTGCCAGCAGTCTAGGGTGGAAGGGGAAAACAGATACGCAGTATTTT.

CDR3 coding DNA: TGTGCCAGCAGCTTCCCCGGGACACGGGGCTACACCTTC. Encoded protein: CASSFPGTRGYTF. The chain carries TRBV7-9 and TRBJ1-2, with D tentatively TRBD1 (6 bases). This CDR3 contains 13 residues. The germline gives CDR1 SEHNR, CDR2 FQNEAQ (reference sequence). Trimming cost V 3 bases and J 8 bases, with 13 bases left between them. Drawing the rest from reference TRBV7-9 and TRBJ1-2, the complete variable domain is DTGVSQNPRHKITKRGQNVTFRCDPISEHNRLYWYRQTLGQGPEFLTYFQNEAQLEKSRLLSDRFSAERPKGSFSTLEIQRTEQGDSAMYLCASSFPGTRGYTFGSGTRLTVV.

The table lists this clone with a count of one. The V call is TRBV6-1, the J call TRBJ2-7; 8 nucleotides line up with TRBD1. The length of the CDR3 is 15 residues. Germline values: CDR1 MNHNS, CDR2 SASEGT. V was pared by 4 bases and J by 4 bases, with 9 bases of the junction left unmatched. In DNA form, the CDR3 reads TGTGCCAGCAGTGGACCCGGGACAGGATTTTACGAGCAGTACTTC. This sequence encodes CASSGPGTGFYEQYF.

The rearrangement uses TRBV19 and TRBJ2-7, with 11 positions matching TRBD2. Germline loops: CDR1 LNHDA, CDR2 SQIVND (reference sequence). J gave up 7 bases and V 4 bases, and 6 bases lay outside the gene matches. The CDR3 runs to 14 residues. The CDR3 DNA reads TGTGCCAGTAGTAACCTAGCGGGAGGCGATGAGCAGTACTTC. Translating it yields CASSNLAGGDEQYF.

CDR3 in amino acids: CASSWAPGRGGDGYTF. In nucleotides, the CDR3 is TGTGCCAGCAGCTGGGCTCCGGGACGGGGAGGGGATGGCTACACCTTC. The V and J genes are TRBV7-2 and TRBJ1-2, with D perhaps TRBD1 (5 bases). The germline V gene has CDR1 SGHTA and CDR2 FQGNSA. The CDR3 sequence is 16 residues long. Trimming removed 4 bases from V and 6 bases from J, with 21 bases in between.

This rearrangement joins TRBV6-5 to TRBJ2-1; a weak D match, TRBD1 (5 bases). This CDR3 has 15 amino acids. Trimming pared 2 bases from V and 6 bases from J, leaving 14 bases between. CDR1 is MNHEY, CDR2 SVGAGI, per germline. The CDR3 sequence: CASSYGARIFNEQFF. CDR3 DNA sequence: TGTGCCAGCAGTTACGGGGCGAGGATTTTCAATGAGCAGTTCTTC.

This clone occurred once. CDR3 nucleotides: TGTGCCAGCAGTTTATCGGGGGGGGCGCGGGGCTACACCTTC. Its translation is CASSLSGGARGYTF. The genes are TRBV27 and TRBJ1-2, with D maybe TRBD1 (6 bases). The V gene lost 0 bases and the J gene lost 8 bases, with 13 bases spanning the gap. Germline CDR1 and CDR2: MNHEY and SMNVEV (reference sequence). This CDR3 has 14 residues.